This T cell receptor beta chain is drawn from a study of cytomegalovirus exposure and HLA in healthy donors. Regarding the study as a whole: A later analysis by the authors found several of the most significant clusters apparently linked to common viral pathogens. Altogether, more than 150 TCR beta chains were recorded as cytomegalovirus-associated. Being productive about 90% or about 30% of the time was typical of most TCR beta V segments in an earlier analysis.

This clone has only one observation. What it recognizes is unknown. 60 Vbeta and 13 Jbeta primers were used in PCR. Here immunoSEQ multiplex PCR was the method, and the copy in TCRdb shows in-frame clones only, minus some. Of some 200,000 clones detected, 82% appear once; the ten largest clones hold approximately 0.8%. Sampled while nominally healthy, donors likely had unrecorded immune exposures. The receptor was derived from a woman between 18 and 29 years old in good health and CMV-seronegative. Sequencing was carried out using PBMCs.

The CDR3 reads CFTPRLNYEQYF. The CDR3 coding sequence is TGCTTCACGCCTAGGTTAAACTACGAGCAGTACTTC. J is TRBJ2-7 and V is TRBV29-1; D gene uncertain. CDR3 length equals 12 residues. Looked up from germline, CDR1 is SQVTM and CDR2 is ANQGSEA.